What follows is one T cell receptor beta chain and its context. The antigen is unknown. This entry belongs to a study of CD8+ T cells in alopecia areata. V was clipped by 6 bases and J by 0 bases; unmatched bases: 4. Germline values: CDR1 MDHEN, CDR2 SYDVKM. This CDR3 is built from 14 residues. Peripheral blood, together with lesional scalp punch biopsies, was collected from alopecia areata patients. Separation by sorting yielded CD4+ and CD8+ T cells from PBMCs. Study findings and constraints: Higher clonality and more expanded CD8+ clones appeared in lesional than normal scalp.

Isolated RNA was reverse transcribed into cDNA used as the sequencing template. The method was immunoSEQ multiplex PCR; TCRdb's version includes in-frame clones alone and lacks a portion of them. Among about 150,000 clones, 47% were seen once, and the ten largest hold roughly 7.5%. This TCR derives from a human donor with alopecia areata. The chain links TRBV28 to TRBJ2-5; TRBD1 matches at 7 bases. The specimen sequenced was CD4+ T cells sorted from blood. The CDR3 region has the DNA TGTGCCAGCAGCCAAGGGACAGACCAAGAGACCCAGTACTTC. Protein: CASSQGTDQETQYF.